The clone carrying this T cell receptor beta chain was seen more than once but under ten times. No antigen is known for it. Trimming took off 4 bases at V and 4 bases at J, with 19 bases between the two ends. The germline V gene has CDR1 SEHNR and CDR2 FQNEAQ (reference sequence). This CDR3 contains 16 residues. This specimen belongs to a study of beta chain features in type 1 diabetes. Study-wide results and limits: Diminished insertions and augmented deletions at VDJ junctions characterized type 1 diabetes patients. Moderately but significantly shorter TCRB CDR3s were found in Type 1 diabetes patients in all four CD4+ subsets. The naive, central memory and Treg TCRB repertoires looked more alike in patients than they did in healthy donors.

Over 95% purity was reached by all sorted populations. Isolated RNA was reverse transcribed in full, so expressed TCRB transcripts were sequenced. Sequencing used immunoSEQ multiplex PCR; TCRdb keeps in-frame clones, though not all of them. In the table there are a few hundred thousand clones, roughly 13% of which are singletons. The V and J genes are TRBV7-9 and TRBJ1-2, with a tentative D call TRBD1 (5 bases). The material sequenced was naive CD4+ T cells from blood. The clonotype was recovered from a woman younger than 35 with type 1 diabetes. CDR3 coding DNA: TGTGCCAGCAGCTCCCCCCGGTCGGGAGGGGTCTATGGCTACACCTTC. It codes for CASSSPRSGGVYGYTF.